What follows describes a single T cell receptor (beta chain). These data come from a study of blood T cell repertoires in COVID-19. Overall study: The study drew acute and convalescent COVID-19 samples from the United States, Italy and Spain. From T cells, B-cell-depleted T cells, or PBMCs came the material, which was cDNA or gDNA.

Unmatched junction bases numbered 8, after V lost 4 bases and J lost 2 bases. Germline CDR1 is MNHEY and CDR2 is SVGEGT. The CDR3 is 17 amino acids. Original methodology: How many nucleated cells were present was estimated from reference gene primer amplification. TCRdb's copy holds only in-frame clones and misses some; the assay was immunoSEQ multiplex PCR. V and J calls and clone size are those listed in that table; D and trimming were worked out from the DNA. This table holds some 50,000 clones, over 80% found once. This chain connects TRBV6-2 or TRBV6-3 to TRBJ1-5; the match to TRBD1 covers 10 bases. This TCR was sampled from a man older than 75 in a cohort sampled during active COVID-19. Source material: peripheral blood. CDR3 sequence reads: CASSSGQGIGGNQPQHF. The CDR3 DNA is TGTGCCAGCAGTTCGGGACAGGGGATCGGGGGCAATCAGCCCCAGCATTTT.